Each of the 30 T cell receptor beta chains below was sequenced from the same sample in a study of early T cells in non-severe SARS-CoV-2 infection. Via MiXCR, TCRdb re-called the 5' RACE reads, giving one row per CDR3 protein. The profile shows about 20,000 distinct CDR3 sequences, 3.6% of them singletons. Specimen: whole blood. The receptors originated from an adult who was a healthcare worker with PCR-confirmed SARS-CoV-2 infection or an uninfected control (not recorded which).

This clonotype was counted many times. The J gene is TRBJ2-5, the V gene TRBV20-1; 7 nucleotides agree with TRBD1. The CDR3 has 14 amino acids. Germline lookup yields CDR1 DFQATT and CDR2 SNEGSKA (reference sequence). The V and J ends lost 4 bases and 2 bases, in that order; junction bases with no gene match: 7. The CDR3 DNA sequence: TGCAGTGCTAACCGACAGGGCGGACAAGAGACCCAGTACTTC. Its translation: CSANRQGGQETQYF.

This clonotype came up many times. The chain is built from TRBV12-3 or TRBV12-4 and TRBJ1-1; no definite D call. The CDR3 extends over 14 amino acids. V was trimmed by 2 bases and J by 3 bases, leaving 10 bases between them. The CDR3 DNA reads as TGTGCCAGCAGTTTATCTGGCCTATACACTGAAGCTTTCTTT. It encodes CASSLSGLYTEAFF.

This clonotype came up many times. The genes are TRBV5-1 and TRBJ2-7; the D is unclear. The CDR3 length is 13 residues. With 4 bases removed from V and 2 bases from J, the gap between germline ends came to 10 bases. Germline V gene sequence: CDR1 SGHRS, CDR2 YFSETQ. CDR3 loop: CASSLYTTYEQYF. CDR3 sequence (DNA): TGCGCCAGCAGCCTATATACGACCTACGAGCAGTACTTC.

This clonotype was counted at least ten times. This chain links TRBV5-1 with TRBJ2-5, with no clear D. The germline gives CDR1 SGHRS, CDR2 YFSETQ. The CDR3 loop spans 12 amino acids. The germline V and J ends were trimmed by 0 bases and 0 bases, with 0 bases remaining between them. CDR3 residues: CASSLDQETQYF. Written as DNA, the CDR3 is TGCGCCAGCAGCTTGGACCAAGAGACCCAGTACTTC.

There are many counts of this clonotype. This sequence joins TRBV5-1 and TRBJ2-7; D is unresolved. The CDR3 sequence is 14 residues long. V was shortened by 2 bases and J by 0 bases, with 9 bases between the two germline ends. From germline, CDR1 is SGHRS and CDR2 YFSETQ. The CDR3 bases are TGCGCCAGCAGCTTTGGATCTAGCTCCTACGAGCAGTACTTC. Translating it yields CASSFGSSSYEQYF.

At least ten counts were recorded for this clonotype. This rearrangement joins TRBV4-1 to TRBJ1-5; TRBD1 is a possible D gene (5 bases). The CDR3 covers 19 residues. Germline CDR1 MGHRA, CDR2 YSYEKL. Trimming removed 0 bases from V and 0 bases from J, with 18 bases in between. The CDR3 loop reads CASSQDRARGDFSNQPQHF. CDR3 nucleotides: TGCGCCAGCAGCCAAGACCGGGCCCGGGGGGATTTTAGCAATCAGCCCCAGCATTTT.

This clonotype showed up many times. V is TRBV6-2 or TRBV6-3 and J is TRBJ2-5, with TRBD2 identical over 10 bases. The V gene end was trimmed by 0 bases and the J gene end by 2 bases; junction bases not matched to a gene: 3. The CDR3 is 16 residues long. Looked up from germline, CDR1 is MNHEY and CDR2 is SVGEGT. This chain's CDR3 is CASSYSRTSGQETQYF. The CDR3 coding sequence is TGTGCCAGCAGTTACTCCCGGACTAGCGGTCAAGAGACCCAGTACTTC.

In this sample, this clonotype turned up many times. The J gene is TRBJ1-5, the V gene TRBV9; no clear D. Germline V lookup: CDR1 SGDLS, CDR2 YYNGEE. CDR3 size: 15 residues. Deletions cut 0 bases from V and 3 bases from J, with 10 bases between. The CDR3 DNA is TGTGCCAGCAGCGTAGAGTCCGGCCTCAATCAGCCCCAGCATTTT. This codes for CASSVESGLNQPQHF.

This clonotype has ten or more counts. This chain uses TRBV11-1 with TRBJ1-1, with D maybe TRBD1 (6 bases). Trimming removed 6 bases from V and 7 bases from J, with 9 bases in between. The CDR3 has 11 amino acids. Germline V lookup: CDR1 SGHAT, CDR2 FQDESV (reference sequence). CDR3 DNA sequence: TGTGCCAGCAGAGAACAGGGTGAAGCTTTCTTT. This codes for CASREQGEAFF. Variable domain in full (rest from reference TRBV11-1 and TRBJ1-1): EAEVAQSPRYKITEKSQAVAFWCDPISGHATLYWYRQILGQGPELLVQFQDESVVDDSQLPKDRFSAERLKGVDSTLKIQPAELGDSAMYLCASREQGEAFFGQGTRLTVV.

This clonotype was counted ten times or more. The chain joins TRBV5-4 to TRBJ2-5; D unresolved. This CDR3 is 12 amino acids long. The germline gives CDR1 SGHNT, CDR2 YYREEE (reference sequence). The germline V and J ends were trimmed by 4 bases and 2 bases, with 6 bases remaining between them. In DNA form, the CDR3 reads TGTGCCAGCAGCCTTCTACAAGAGACCCAGTACTTC. Translation gives CASSLLQETQYF.

There are many counts of this clonotype. The J gene is TRBJ1-2, the V gene TRBV7-9; D gene unclear. The CDR3 contains 12 residues. The V gene's germline CDR1 is SEHNR and CDR2 FQNEAQ (reference sequence). V was pared by 5 bases and J by 10 bases, with 14 bases between. The CDR3 is CASSQSQDLYTF. The CDR3, as DNA: TGTGCCAGCAGCCAGAGTCAGGACCTCTACACCTTC.

This clonotype showed up many times. The chain is built from TRBV2 and TRBJ2-3; 11 bases fit TRBD2. This CDR3 spans 19 amino acids. Unmatched junction bases numbered 17, after V lost 7 bases and J lost 2 bases. Germline V gene sequence: CDR1 SNHLY, CDR2 FYNNEI. Here the CDR3 reads CASIAGALASGGPTDTQYF. The CDR3 coding sequence is TGTGCCAGCATCGCAGGGGCGTTGGCTAGCGGGGGGCCCACAGATACGCAGTATTTT.

This clonotype appeared many times. The chain combines TRBV20-1 with TRBJ2-7; the match to TRBD1 covers 10 bases. CDR1 DFQATT and CDR2 SNEGSKA come from the germline V gene (reference sequence). The V segment lost 2 bases and the J segment 4 bases; nucleotides outside the gene matches: 5. The CDR3 is 14 residues long. CDR3 DNA: TGCAGTGCTAGAAGGACAGGGGGAAGGTACGAGCAGTACTTC. It yields the protein CSARRTGGRYEQYF.

The sample holds one count of this clonotype. A clone one base away is much larger, so this may be a read error. The chain couples TRBV2 to TRBJ2-3; 9 bases align to TRBD2. The CDR3 is made up of 16 amino acids. The germline gives CDR1 SNHLY, CDR2 FYNNEI. With V trimmed by 8 bases and J by 3 bases, 12 bases remained unmatched. The CDR3 spells CASGFRAGGLTDTQYF. The DNA of the CDR3 is TGTGCCAGCGGCTTTAGGGCGGGAGGGTTAACAGATACGCAGTATTTT.

At least ten counts were recorded for this clonotype. The chain combines TRBV2 with TRBJ1-5, with 8 bases lining up with TRBD1. This CDR3 is 16 amino acids long. V trimming: 6 bases; J trimming: 6 bases; junction bases outside the gene matches: 13. Germline values: CDR1 SNHLY, CDR2 FYNNEI. CDR3: CASRDHRGRKSQPQHF. The CDR3 nucleotides are TGTGCCAGCAGGGACCACAGGGGGAGAAAGAGTCAGCCCCAGCATTTT.

This clonotype was picked up many times. The rearrangement links TRBV10-3 to TRBJ2-3; TRBD2 matches at 12 bases. The CDR3 extends over 17 amino acids. Germline V CDR1 and CDR2: ENHRY, SYGVKD. The junction had 4 bases not matched to a gene; V was cut back by 0 bases and J by 3 bases. CDR3 in DNA: TGTGCCATCAGTGAGTCGATACTAGCGGGAGGAACAGATACGCAGTATTTT. Protein sequence: CAISESILAGGTDTQYF.

At least ten counts were recorded for this clonotype. CDR3 in amino acids: CASSSGRTSGFRHTDTQYF. In DNA form, the CDR3 reads TGTGCCAGCAGCAGCGGACGGACTAGCGGGTTCCGTCACACAGATACGCAGTATTTT. The chain links TRBV7-9 to TRBJ2-3, with 11 nucleotides matching TRBD2. This CDR3 has 19 amino acids. The ends lost 5 bases at V and 2 bases at J; junction bases unmatched: 15. From germline, CDR1 is SEHNR and CDR2 FQNEAQ (reference sequence). The full variable domain, in which reference TRBV7-9 and TRBJ2-3 provide the parts outside the CDR3, is DTGVSQNPRHKITKRGQNVTFRCDPISEHNRLYWYRQTLGQGPEFLTYFQNEAQLEKSRLLSDRFSAERPKGSFSTLEIQRTEQGDSAMYLCASSSGRTSGFRHTDTQYFGPGTRLTVL.

The sample holds many counts of this clonotype. V and J are TRBV19 and TRBJ2-3; D is undetermined. The germline V gene has CDR1 LNHDA and CDR2 SQIVND (reference sequence). V lost 1 base and J lost 3, with 5 bases in between. The CDR3 is 13 amino acids. Here the CDR3 DNA reads TGTGCCAGTAGTATAGGACAAACAGATACGCAGTATTTT. Protein sequence: CASSIGQTDTQYF.

The sample holds many counts of this clonotype. The chain recombines TRBV29-1 with TRBJ2-1; 9 bases agree with TRBD2. The CDR3 contains 14 residues. J gave up 7 bases and V 6 bases, and 10 bases lay outside the gene matches. CDR1 and CDR2 (germline): SQVTM, ANQGSEA. In DNA, the CDR3 is TGCAGCGTGACGGTGGGCGGGAGGGGAAATGAGCAGTTCTTC. This sequence encodes CSVTVGGRGNEQFF.

There are many counts of this clonotype. The V gene is TRBV7-9, the J gene TRBJ2-5; no clear D gene. CDR1 and CDR2 from the germline V gene are SEHNR and FQNEAQ (reference sequence). Trimming took off 2 bases at V and 5 bases at J, with 6 bases between the two ends. CDR3 length equals 12 residues. CDR3 sequence: CASSLPVETQYF. The CDR3 coding sequence is TGTGCCAGCAGCTTACCCGTTGAGACCCAGTACTTC.

In its sample, this clonotype was seen many times. This chain joins TRBV12-3 or TRBV12-4 and TRBJ1-4; perhaps TRBD1 as D (6 bases). V was pared by 6 bases and J by 4 bases, with 18 bases between. The CDR3 spans 16 residues. The CDR3 here is CASSSLQGGGNEKLFF. The CDR3 DNA reads as TGTGCCAGCAGCTCGCTTCAAGGGGGTGGTAATGAAAAACTGTTTTTT.

This clonotype was counted many times. V is TRBV11-2 and J is TRBJ2-7; 9 bases fit TRBD1. Germline CDR1 and CDR2: SGHAT and FQNNGV. This CDR3 comprises 15 residues. After removal of 3 bases from V and 2 bases from J, the junction contained 5 bases not matched to a gene. The CDR3 DNA is TGTGCCAGCAGCTTGGGGGGGACAGGGACCTACGAGCAGTACTTC. This translates into CASSLGGTGTYEQYF.

V gene TRBV20-1 combines with J gene TRBJ1-1; no definite D call. CDR3 length: 13 amino acids. The V gene's germline CDR1 is DFQATT and CDR2 SNEGSKA (reference sequence). The germline V and J ends were trimmed by 2 bases and 8 bases, with 15 bases remaining between them. CDR3 protein: CSARTGPQGEAFF. The CDR3 DNA reads as TGCAGTGCTAGAACCGGGCCTCAAGGGGAAGCTTTCTTT.

This clonotype is deemed medium-sized (0.01 to 0.1%). J is TRBJ2-5 and V is TRBV7-2, with 10 bases lining up with TRBD2. V shed 4 bases, J shed 5 bases, and the junction held 10 bases outside the gene matches. The CDR3 is 16 residues long. The germline V gene encodes CDR1 SGHTA and CDR2 FQGNSA. CDR3 sequence (DNA): TGTGCCAGCAGCTCGGGACTAGCGAGGTTCGGGGAGACCCAGTACTTC. Amino acid sequence: CASSSGLARFGETQYF.

Ten or more counts support this clonotype. The gene calls are TRBV20-1 and TRBJ2-7, with D possibly TRBD2 on 5 matching bases. Trimming cost V 5 bases and J 3 bases, with 17 bases left between them. The CDR3 extends over 14 amino acids. Germline CDR1 DFQATT, CDR2 SNEGSKA (reference sequence). The CDR3: CSAHQRLLGYEQYF. The CDR3 DNA reads as TGCAGTGCTCACCAGCGGCTGCTCGGCTACGAGCAGTACTTC.

This clonotype was seen repeatedly, ten times or more. J is TRBJ1-5 and V is TRBV24-1, with D maybe TRBD1 (5 bases). This CDR3 contains 13 residues. Germline CDR1 KGHDR, CDR2 SFDVKD. V was cut by 5 bases and J by 6 bases, with 10 bases left in between. The CDR3 coding sequence is TGTGCCACCAGTGGGCCAGGGAGTCAGCCCCAGCATTTT. It specifies CATSGPGSQPQHF.

This clonotype was observed many times. V is TRBV4-3 and J is TRBJ1-1; D call uncertain. Germline loops: CDR1 LGHNA, CDR2 YSLEER. V lost 0 bases and J 4 bases, leaving 24 bases between the germline ends. The CDR3 has 19 residues. CDR3 loop: CASSQDGKDQKEVVTEAFF. As DNA, the CDR3 is TGCGCCAGCAGCCAAGATGGGAAGGACCAGAAGGAGGTGGTCACTGAAGCTTTCTTT.

This clonotype was counted at least ten times. The V and J genes are TRBV6-1 and TRBJ2-1; no firm D call. Germline V CDR1 and CDR2: MNHNS, SASEGT. The CDR3 is 11 residues long. Trimming removed 7 bases at V and 4 bases at J, with 5 bases between. The CDR3: CASIDYNEQFF. The DNA of the CDR3 is TGTGCCAGCATTGATTACAATGAGCAGTTCTTC.

At least ten counts were recorded for this clonotype. The gene calls are TRBV9 and TRBJ1-1; no reliable D call. V was shortened by 0 bases and J by 5 bases, with 8 bases between the two germline ends. This CDR3 is 13 amino acids long. Germline V gives CDR1 SGDLS, CDR2 YYNGEE. In DNA, the CDR3 is TGTGCCAGCAGCGTAGACCCGAAAACTGAAGCTTTCTTT. It translates to CASSVDPKTEAFF.

V is TRBV27 and J is TRBJ2-7; 8 bases are shared with TRBD1. The germline V gene has CDR1 MNHEY and CDR2 SMNVEV (reference sequence). The V and J ends lost 3 bases and 2 bases, in that order; junction bases with no gene match: 12. The CDR3 runs 17 residues. CDR3 protein: CASSFQKSETGAYEQYF. The CDR3 region has the DNA TGTGCCAGCAGTTTCCAAAAGTCCGAGACAGGGGCCTACGAGCAGTACTTC.